These T cell receptor beta chains were read from a single sample in a study of control samples from healthy donors and cancer patients. Sequenced by immunoSEQ multiplex PCR; TCRdb stores in-frame clones only, minus some. The sample carries approximately 220,000 clones, 85% to 95% recorded once. The sequenced sample was blood. The receptors originated from a man aged 45-65 years in good health. Both conserved end residues are part of each CDR3. A D gene is named only where the DNA matches it firmly. Where a row states a size, it is once, few, many or the class of an expanded clone; other rows omit it.

TRBV20-1	NA	NA	TRBJ1-2	TGCAGTGCTAGTTCCGATTTCTATGGCTACACCTTC	CSASSDFYGYTF
TRBV6-5	NA	NA	TRBJ1-2	TGTGCCAGCAGTTACGGGGAAAACTATGGCTACACCTTC	CASSYGENYGYTF
TRBV7-3	NA	TRBD1	TRBJ1-5	TGTGCCAGCAGCTTGACAGGGGGTGATCAGCCCCAGCATTTT	CASSLTGGDQPQHF
TRBV5-1	few	NA	TRBJ1-2	TGCGCCAGCAGCTTGACAGGGTTAGGCTATGGCTACACCTTC	CASSLTGLGYGYTF
TRBV6-5	NA	NA	TRBJ1-1	TGTGCCAGCGTCAACGGGGCGCAGAACACTGAAGCTTTCTTT	CASVNGAQNTEAFF
TRBV10-1	NA	NA	TRBJ2-1	TGCGCCAGCAGTGAGTGGAGGGCGTCCTACAATGAGCAGTTCTTC	CASSEWRASYNEQFF
TRBV19	NA	NA	TRBJ1-6	TGTGCCAGTAGTATTTTGCACAGCAATTCACCCCTCCACTTT	CASSILHSNSPLHF
TRBV3-1/TRBV3-2	NA	NA	TRBJ1-2	TGTGCCAGCAGCCAAGAAACGGGCTACTATGGCTACACCTTC	CASSQETGYYGYTF
TRBV9	NA	NA	TRBJ1-2	TGTGCCAGCAGCGTAGATAAGGATGGCTACACCTTC	CASSVDKDGYTF
TRBV7-8	NA	TRBD1	TRBJ1-5	TGTGCCAGCAGCCAAGGATCTCCGGGACAGAGCAATCAGCCCCAGCATTTT	CASSQGSPGQSNQPQHF
TRBV5-1	NA	TRBD1	TRBJ1-2	TGCGCCAGCAGTTCCAATACAGGGGGCGGTGGCTACACCTTC	CASSSNTGGGGYTF
TRBV7-9	NA	TRBD1	TRBJ2-7	TGTGCCAGCAGCTTTGACAGGGAAGAGGACGAGCAGTACTTC	CASSFDREEDEQYF
TRBV19	NA	NA	TRBJ1-5	TGTGCCAGTAGTGCGTCGAGGGAAGCCCAGCCCCAGCATTTT	CASSASREAQPQHF
TRBV2	NA	NA	TRBJ1-5	TGTGCCAGTGGAGCAACTCAGGGTTTCCAGCCCCAGCATTTT	CASGATQGFQPQHF
TRBV6-5	NA	NA	TRBJ1-2	TGTGCCAGTTCCGGACAGCTAAACTATGGCTACACCTTC	CASSGQLNYGYTF
TRBV4-1	NA	TRBD1	TRBJ2-4	TGCGCCAGCAGCCAACGGGGGACAGGGAAGGCCCGGGGCATTCAGTACTTC	CASSQRGTGKARGIQYF
TRBV5-1	NA	NA	TRBJ2-7	TGCGCCAGCAGCTTGGATAGCAGCTCCTACGAGCAGTACTTC	CASSLDSSSYEQYF
TRBV30	once	NA	TRBJ1-1	TGTGCCTGGAAGAGGCCAGCCTTCATGAACACTGAAGCTTTCTTT	CAWKRPAFMNTEAFF
TRBV18	NA	NA	TRBJ2-3	TGTGCCAGCGAGATGCAGGGGATCACAGATACGCAGTATTTT	CASEMQGITDTQYF
TRBV4-2	NA	NA	TRBJ1-1	TGTGCCAGCAGCCGTGACAGGTACACTGAAGCTTTCTTT	CASSRDRYTEAFF
TRBV19	NA	NA	TRBJ2-2	TGTGCCAGTAGTATAGCGGGAAGGAACACCGGGGAGCTGTTTTTT	CASSIAGRNTGELFF
TRBV5-1	NA	NA	TRBJ2-1	TGCGCCAGCGGAGCGTTCTCCTACAATGAGCAGTTCTTC	CASGAFSYNEQFF
TRBV28	NA	TRBD1	TRBJ1-4	TGTGCCAGCAGTTCGAGACAGGGCTCAAAACTGTTTTTT	CASSSRQGSKLFF
TRBV3-1/TRBV3-2	NA	NA	TRBJ1-5	TGTGCCAGCAGCAACTCTGGGAGCAATCAGCCCCAGCATTTT	CASSNSGSNQPQHF
TRBV30	NA	NA	TRBJ1-5	TGTGCCTGGAGGCCGACGACGGAGAATCAGCCCCAGCATTTT	CAWRPTTENQPQHF
TRBV7-9	NA	NA	TRBJ1-5	TGTGCCAGCAGCTTTAATAGCAATCAGCCCCAGCATTTT	CASSFNSNQPQHF
TRBV7-2	NA	TRBD1	TRBJ1-1	TGTGCCAGCAGCCGGGGACAGGGGGGGAGCGAAGCTTTCTTT	CASSRGQGGSEAFF
TRBV7-9	NA	NA	TRBJ2-2	TGTGCCAGCAGCTTAGAAATCCCCGGGGAGCTGTTTTTT	CASSLEIPGELFF
TRBV28	NA	NA	TRBJ1-2	TGTGCCAGCAACCAACAGGGTTTTAGCTATGGCTACACCTTC	CASNQQGFSYGYTF
TRBV7-2	NA	NA	TRBJ1-6	TGTGCCAGCAGCTTATTGGGGCAGTTTTCACCCCTCCACTTT	CASSLLGQFSPLHF
TRBV7-8	NA	NA	TRBJ1-6	TGTGCCAGCAGCTTCGAGGGCGATTCACCCCTCCACTTT	CASSFEGDSPLHF
TRBV3-1/TRBV3-2	NA	NA	TRBJ1-6	TGTGCCAGCAGCCGGACGGGGCTCGGGGATTCACCCCTCCACTTT	CASSRTGLGDSPLHF
TRBV5-4	once	NA	TRBJ1-3	TGTGCCAGCAGCTTCTTTCGTCACACCATATATTTT	CASSFFRHTIYF
TRBV4-1	NA	NA	TRBJ1-3	TGCGCCAGCAGCCAAGACCCCGGACAGGGAAACACCATATATTTT	CASSQDPGQGNTIYF
TRBV5-4	NA	TRBD2	TRBJ2-3	TGTGCCAGCAGTCGCGGGGGGGCAGGGAGCACAGATACGCAGTATTTT	CASSRGGAGSTDTQYF
TRBV11-2	NA	TRBD1	TRBJ2-3	TGTGCCAGCAGCTTAGGAGGACAGGGGGTCGCAGATACGCAGTATTTT	CASSLGGQGVADTQYF
TRBV7-9	NA	NA	TRBJ1-2	TGTGCCAGCAGCACTCTCTATGGCTACACCTTC	CASSTLYGYTF
TRBV29-1	NA	NA	TRBJ1-1	TGCAGCGGACGCTGGCGGGGGGTGAACACTGAAGCTTTCTTT	CSGRWRGVNTEAFF
TRBV28	NA	NA	TRBJ1-4	TGTGCCAGCAGTTTAGGGGTCACCTCCGGGAAACTGTTTTTT	CASSLGVTSGKLFF
TRBV5-1	NA	TRBD1	TRBJ1-2	TGCGCCAGCAGCGCGTCTCCCGGGACAGGGGGTGGTGGCTACACCTTC	CASSASPGTGGGGYTF
TRBV5-1	NA	TRBD1	TRBJ2-3	TGCGCCAGCAGCTCCGTCCCGGGACAGGGGAGTACGCAGTATTTT	CASSSVPGQGSTQYF
TRBV28	NA	TRBD1	TRBJ1-4	TGTGCCATCTCCCCGGGACAGAATGAAAAACTGTTTTTT	CAISPGQNEKLFF
TRBV19	NA	NA	TRBJ2-3	TGTGCCAGTAGTATAGGGGGCCGTAGCACAGATACGCAGTATTTT	CASSIGGRSTDTQYF
TRBV11-2	NA	NA	TRBJ1-1	TGTGCCAGCAGCTTAGCGGGGGGAAACACTGAAGCTTTCTTT	CASSLAGGNTEAFF
TRBV6-6	few	NA	TRBJ1-1	TGTGCCAGCAGCCGATCTGGACTTGAAGCTTTCTTT	CASSRSGLEAFF
TRBV19	NA	NA	TRBJ1-6	TGTGCCAGTAGTGACAGAGTTAATTCACCCCTCCACTTT	CASSDRVNSPLHF
TRBV25-1	NA	NA	TRBJ2-7	TGTGCCAGCAGTGACCTCGCTCGGGGAGGCTCCGAGCAGTACTTC	CASSDLARGGSEQYF
TRBV19	once	NA	TRBJ1-5	TGTGCCAGTAGTATAGGTGGTGTTCAGCCCCAGCATTTT	CASSIGGVQPQHF
TRBV4-3	NA	NA	TRBJ1-6	TGCGCCAGCAGCCAACAGGAGCGATATTCACCCCTCCACTTT	CASSQQERYSPLHF
TRBV5-8	NA	NA	TRBJ1-4	TGTGCCAGCAGCTTCACGGGGCCCACGGAGGGGGATGAAAAACTGTTTTTT	CASSFTGPTEGDEKLFF
TRBV7-9	NA	NA	TRBJ1-1	TGTGCCAGCAGCGTTCCTACTGAAGCTTTCTTT	CASSVPTEAFF
TRBV2	NA	NA	TRBJ1-1	TGTGCCAGCAGTAGTTTGCTCCTGAACACTGAAGCTTTCTTT	CASSSLLLNTEAFF
TRBV6-1	NA	NA	TRBJ1-4	TGTGCCAGCAGCGAAGGACCAGCACCTAAGGAAAAACTGTTTTTT	CASSEGPAPKEKLFF
TRBV7-6	NA	NA	TRBJ2-5	TGTGCCAGCAGCTTAAATGGGGGGGGCCGGCAAGAGACCCAGTACTTC	CASSLNGGGRQETQYF
TRBV5-4	NA	TRBD2	TRBJ2-3	TGTGCCAGCAGCCCCGGACTAGCGGGGTGGAGCACAGATACGCAGTATTTT	CASSPGLAGWSTDTQYF